The rows below give T cell receptor beta chains drawn from one sample of a study of T cell changes during pregnancy in multiple sclerosis. Produced via immunoSEQ multiplex PCR; TCRdb's table is partial and in-frame only. Among around 36,000 clones listed, more than 80% were seen once. The starting material was peripheral blood, obtained before pregnancy. All receptors come from a female donor with multiple sclerosis, enrolled in a pregnancy study. Both conserved end residues are part of each CDR3. Clone size is given for some rows only: seen once, a few or many times, or a class if the clone is expanded.

TRBV5-4	TRBJ2-1	.	15	CASSFGQGFYNEQFF
TRBV28	TRBJ1-3	.	15	CASSFPQGAGNTIYF
TRBV5-6	TRBJ1-1	once	15	CASSYPDLGGTEAFF
TRBV6-1	TRBJ1-4	.	15	CASSEAQGTGEKLFF
TRBV5-1	TRBJ2-2	.	14	CARIAGGFPGELFF
TRBV19	TRBJ2-7	.	12	CASGQGFGEQYF
TRBV5-1	TRBJ2-5	.	16	CASSTGLAGGQETQYF
TRBV4-3	TRBJ1-5	.	15	CASSQDGRGNQPQHF
TRBV6-6	TRBJ2-7	.	14	CASRGQGPTYEQYF
TRBV25-1	TRBJ1-4	.	15	CASSESGTGGEKLFF
TRBV11-2	TRBJ1-4	once	13	CASRMAGGEKLFF
TRBV2	TRBJ1-6	.	15	CASTGQGAANSPLHF
TRBV9	TRBJ1-3	few	15	CASSADGRTGNTIYF
TRBV19	TRBJ2-1	once	15	CASSGWGGGSDEQFF
TRBV28	TRBJ2-7	.	14	CASSVGTSSYEQYF
TRBV11-2	TRBJ2-3	.	14	CASTVQVNTDTQYF
TRBV4-3	.	.	16	CASSQDLGTVPYEQYF
TRBV10-3	TRBJ1-3	.	14	CAISDQYSGNTIYF
TRBV30	TRBJ2-5	.	13	CAWSGGSRETQYF
TRBV14	TRBJ1-5	.	16	CASSPNGGAGDQPQHF
TRBV18	TRBJ1-2	few	14	CASSPTNLHYGYTF
TRBV6-1	TRBJ1-2	.	14	CASSEAGTGVGYTF
TRBV23-1	TRBJ1-5	.	14	CASGGQIRNQPQHF
TRBV7-2	TRBJ2-2	.	15	CASSSGLAGLLELFF
TRBV5-1	TRBJ1-2	once	12	CASSQDRNGYTF
TRBV2	TRBJ2-7	.	12	CASSDEAYEQYF
TRBV7-2	TRBJ2-1	.	15	CASSLDRSSYNEQFF
TRBV11-1	TRBJ2-7	.	16	CASSLRPRGFYGEQYF
TRBV4-2	TRBJ2-1	.	15	CASSRGQVGSNEQFF
TRBV28	TRBJ1-1	.	16	CASSLSVTGVNTEAFF
TRBV9	TRBJ1-3	.	16	CASTPPSGGDGNTIYF
TRBV19	TRBJ1-5	.	13	CASSIRSDQPQHF
TRBV5-1	.	.	15	CASSSGTSGIYEQYF
TRBV25-1	TRBJ2-7	.	13	CASSFGASYEQYF
TRBV4-1	TRBJ2-7	.	15	CASSQDRPSGYEQYF
TRBV6-1	TRBJ2-7	.	14	CASRWTGGRDEQYF
TRBV9	TRBJ2-3	.	13	CASSVDSTDTQYF
TRBV2	TRBJ1-2	few	13	CASRDSANYGYTF
TRBV14	TRBJ2-7	.	15	CASSQAGTASYEQYF
TRBV28	TRBJ2-7	.	14	CASNENRGGYEQYF